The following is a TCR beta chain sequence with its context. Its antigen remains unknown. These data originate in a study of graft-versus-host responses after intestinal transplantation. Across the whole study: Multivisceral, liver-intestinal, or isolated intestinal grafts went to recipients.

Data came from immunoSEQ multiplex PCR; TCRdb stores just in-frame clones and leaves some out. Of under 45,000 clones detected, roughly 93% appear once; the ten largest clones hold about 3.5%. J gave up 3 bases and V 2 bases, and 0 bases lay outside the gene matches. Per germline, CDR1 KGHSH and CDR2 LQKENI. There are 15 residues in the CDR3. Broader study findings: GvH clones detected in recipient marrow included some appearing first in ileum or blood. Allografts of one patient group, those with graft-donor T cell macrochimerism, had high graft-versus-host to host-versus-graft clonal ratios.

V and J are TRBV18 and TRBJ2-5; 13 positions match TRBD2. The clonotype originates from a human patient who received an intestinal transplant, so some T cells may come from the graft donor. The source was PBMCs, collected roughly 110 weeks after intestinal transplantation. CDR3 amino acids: CASSPGTSGEETQYF. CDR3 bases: TGTGCCAGCTCACCAGGGACTAGCGGGGAAGAGACCCAGTACTTC.